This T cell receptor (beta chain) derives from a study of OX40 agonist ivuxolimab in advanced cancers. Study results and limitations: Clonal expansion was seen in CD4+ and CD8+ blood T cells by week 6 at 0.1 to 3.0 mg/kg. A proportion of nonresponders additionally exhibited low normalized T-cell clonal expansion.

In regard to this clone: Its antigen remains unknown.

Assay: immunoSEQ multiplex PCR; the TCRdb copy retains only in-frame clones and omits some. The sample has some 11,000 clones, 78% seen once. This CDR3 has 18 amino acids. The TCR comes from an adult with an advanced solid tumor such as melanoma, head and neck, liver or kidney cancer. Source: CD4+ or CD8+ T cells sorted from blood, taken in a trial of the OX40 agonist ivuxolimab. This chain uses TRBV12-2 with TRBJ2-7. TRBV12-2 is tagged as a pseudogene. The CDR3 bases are TGTGCAAGTCGCTTACTAGGGCTTGGGACCGAGACTTCCTACGAGCAGTACTTC. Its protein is CASRLLGLGTETSYEQYF.